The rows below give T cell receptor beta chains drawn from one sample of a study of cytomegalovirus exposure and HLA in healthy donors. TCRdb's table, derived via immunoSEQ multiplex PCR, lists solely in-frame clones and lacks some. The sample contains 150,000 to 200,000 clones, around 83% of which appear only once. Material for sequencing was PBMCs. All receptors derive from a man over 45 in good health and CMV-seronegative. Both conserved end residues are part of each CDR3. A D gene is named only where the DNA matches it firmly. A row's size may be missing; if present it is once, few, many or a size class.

CDR3nt: TGTGCCAGCAGCTACACTAGAGGAGATACGCAGTATTTT
CDR3aa: CASSYTRGDTQYF
d_gene: NA
abundance: few
j_gene: TRBJ2-3
v_gene: TRBV11-2

CDR3nt: TGTGCTAGTGGTTTGGCTCAAGCGGGGGTGTCCTACGAGCAGTACTTC
CDR3aa: CASGLAQAGVSYEQYF
d_gene: TRBD2
abundance: NA
j_gene: TRBJ2-7
v_gene: TRBV12-5

CDR3nt: TGTGCCTGGAGTGGTAGACGGAGGACTATCCAAGAGACCCAGTACTTC
CDR3aa: CAWSGRRRTIQETQYF
d_gene: NA
abundance: NA
j_gene: TRBJ2-5
v_gene: TRBV30

CDR3nt: TGTGCCTCCCGGGACAGGGGGCGTAATGAAAAACTGTTTTTT
CDR3aa: CASRDRGRNEKLFF
d_gene: TRBD1
abundance: NA
j_gene: TRBJ1-4
v_gene: TRBV19

CDR3nt: TGTTCCAGCAGCTCGGAAGCGGACTTCACAGATACGCAGTATTTT
CDR3aa: CSSSSEADFTDTQYF
d_gene: NA
abundance: NA
j_gene: TRBJ2-3
v_gene: TRBV7-9

CDR3nt: TGTGCCAGCTCACAGGAGGGTTCCCGGGGTGTCACTGAAGCTTTCTTT
CDR3aa: CASSQEGSRGVTEAFF
d_gene: NA
abundance: NA
j_gene: TRBJ1-1
v_gene: TRBV18

CDR3nt: TGTGCCAGCAGACCTAAGACAGGGATGGGAGGCACTGAAGCTTTCTTT
CDR3aa: CASRPKTGMGGTEAFF
d_gene: TRBD1
abundance: NA
j_gene: TRBJ1-1
v_gene: TRBV27

CDR3nt: TGTGCCAGCAGCCCCAAAAGGGTGGGGACACAAGTGGAGACCCAGTACTTC
CDR3aa: CASSPKRVGTQVETQYF
d_gene: NA
abundance: NA
j_gene: TRBJ2-5
v_gene: TRBV7-2

CDR3nt: TGTGCCAGCAGCGCCGTGACACACCGGGGCGGGGAGCTGTTTTTT
CDR3aa: CASSAVTHRGGELFF
d_gene: NA
abundance: NA
j_gene: TRBJ2-2
v_gene: TRBV9

CDR3nt: TGTGCCAGCAGTCCGACAGGGGGAGGATACGAGCAGTACTTC
CDR3aa: CASSPTGGGYEQYF
d_gene: TRBD1
abundance: NA
j_gene: TRBJ2-7
v_gene: TRBV6-1

CDR3nt: TGTGCCAGCAGCCCCCCTCCCAGCGGGAGGGACAATGAGCAGTTCTTC
CDR3aa: CASSPPPSGRDNEQFF
d_gene: TRBD2
abundance: NA
j_gene: TRBJ2-1
v_gene: TRBV11-2

CDR3nt: TGTGCCAGCAGTGAGGCGGGAGTACCCGCAGATACGCAGTATTTT
CDR3aa: CASSEAGVPADTQYF
d_gene: TRBD2
abundance: NA
j_gene: TRBJ2-3
v_gene: TRBV2

CDR3nt: TGTGCCAGCAGCTTAGCCGGACAAAACCACGAGCAGTACTTC
CDR3aa: CASSLAGQNHEQYF
d_gene: NA
abundance: NA
j_gene: TRBJ2-7
v_gene: TRBV7-2

CDR3nt: TGCGCCAGCAGCCAAGACGGGTGGTCCCCGGGAGCCAAAAACATTCAGTACTTC
CDR3aa: CASSQDGWSPGAKNIQYF
d_gene: NA
abundance: NA
j_gene: TRBJ2-4
v_gene: TRBV4-3

CDR3nt: TGTGCCAGCAGGACCGGACAGGTGAACACTGAAGCTTTCTTT
CDR3aa: CASRTGQVNTEAFF
d_gene: TRBD1
abundance: NA
j_gene: TRBJ1-1
v_gene: TRBV6-1

CDR3nt: TGTGCCAGCAGCTCGGGTGGAGGTAACACTGAAGCTTTCTTT
CDR3aa: CASSSGGGNTEAFF
d_gene: NA
abundance: NA
j_gene: TRBJ1-1
v_gene: TRBV11-2

CDR3nt: TGTGCCAGCAGACTCCTGGGACTAGCGGGTGAGACCCAGTACTTC
CDR3aa: CASRLLGLAGETQYF
d_gene: NA
abundance: few
j_gene: TRBJ2-5
v_gene: TRBV21-1

CDR3nt: TGTGCCAGCAGTCCGTGGCTAGCGGGAAGTGAGCAGTTCTTC
CDR3aa: CASSPWLAGSEQFF
d_gene: TRBD2
abundance: NA
j_gene: TRBJ2-1
v_gene: TRBV2

CDR3nt: TGTGCCAGCGCCAGGGGCAGGGGGTCCTACGAGCAGTACTTC
CDR3aa: CASARGRGSYEQYF
d_gene: TRBD1
abundance: NA
j_gene: TRBJ2-7
v_gene: TRBV9

CDR3nt: TGCGCCAGCAGCCAAGTCTCGACGGCTAGCTCCTATAATTCACCCCTCCACTTT
CDR3aa: CASSQVSTASSYNSPLHF
d_gene: NA
abundance: NA
j_gene: TRBJ1-6
v_gene: TRBV4-1

CDR3nt: TGTGCCAGCAGCCAAAGCGGGGCGTCAGGGGAAAAACTGTTTTTT
CDR3aa: CASSQSGASGEKLFF
d_gene: NA
abundance: NA
j_gene: TRBJ1-4
v_gene: TRBV7-8

CDR3nt: TGTGCCAGCAGCCCCCGCCCGGCAACTAATGAAAAACTGTTTTTT
CDR3aa: CASSPRPATNEKLFF
d_gene: NA
abundance: NA
j_gene: TRBJ1-4
v_gene: TRBV9

CDR3nt: TGTGCCAGCAGCTACAAGGGGGACATGGGGGAGCAGTACTTC
CDR3aa: CASSYKGDMGEQYF
d_gene: NA
abundance: NA
j_gene: TRBJ2-7
v_gene: TRBV7-2

CDR3nt: TGCAGTTGCGGGAGGATAAATGAGCAGTTCTTC
CDR3aa: CSCGRINEQFF
d_gene: TRBD2
abundance: NA
j_gene: TRBJ2-1
v_gene: TRBV20-1

CDR3nt: TGTGCCAGCAGCCAGCAGGGGGCAGACTATGGCTACACCTTC
CDR3aa: CASSQQGADYGYTF
d_gene: TRBD1
abundance: NA
j_gene: TRBJ1-2
v_gene: TRBV2

CDR3nt: TGTGCCAGCTCACCACCCGCATCCAGATATGGCTACACCTTC
CDR3aa: CASSPPASRYGYTF
d_gene: NA
abundance: NA
j_gene: TRBJ1-2
v_gene: TRBV18

CDR3nt: TGTGCCAGCAGTTCCGACAGGGGGAATGAAAAACTGTTTTTT
CDR3aa: CASSSDRGNEKLFF
d_gene: TRBD1
abundance: few
j_gene: TRBJ1-4
v_gene: TRBV2

CDR3nt: TGTGCCAGTAGTAGAGGTAGGAATGAAAAACTGTTTTTT
CDR3aa: CASSRGRNEKLFF
d_gene: NA
abundance: NA
j_gene: TRBJ1-4
v_gene: TRBV19

CDR3nt: TGCGCCAGCAGCTTGTGGGACATGGATCAGCCCCAGCATTTT
CDR3aa: CASSLWDMDQPQHF
d_gene: NA
abundance: NA
j_gene: TRBJ1-5
v_gene: TRBV5-1

CDR3nt: TGTGCCAGCAGTCACGCAGCGGACTCCTACGAGCAGTACTTC
CDR3aa: CASSHAADSYEQYF
d_gene: NA
abundance: NA
j_gene: TRBJ2-7
v_gene: TRBV6-5

CDR3nt: TGTGCCAGCAGTGAACAGGGTATGGACTATGGCTACACCTTC
CDR3aa: CASSEQGMDYGYTF
d_gene: NA
abundance: NA
j_gene: TRBJ1-2
v_gene: TRBV2

CDR3nt: TGTGCCAGCAGCTTGGGCGGGCCGGGAGAGACCCAGTACTTC
CDR3aa: CASSLGGPGETQYF
d_gene: NA
abundance: NA
j_gene: TRBJ2-5
v_gene: TRBV5-4

CDR3nt: TGTGCCAGCAGCTTAGCCGCAGGGGGTCTATCCTATGGCTACACCTTC
CDR3aa: CASSLAAGGLSYGYTF
d_gene: TRBD1
abundance: once
j_gene: TRBJ1-2
v_gene: TRBV7-9

CDR3nt: TGTGCCAGCAGTACGGGACTAGCGGGAGATACGCAGTATTTT
CDR3aa: CASSTGLAGDTQYF
d_gene: TRBD2
abundance: NA
j_gene: TRBJ2-3
v_gene: TRBV2

CDR3nt: TGTGCCAGCAGCGGTGATCAGGGTGGCGCCGGTTGGAATGAAAAACTGTTTTTT
CDR3aa: CASSGDQGGAGWNEKLFF
d_gene: NA
abundance: once
j_gene: TRBJ1-4
v_gene: TRBV4-2

CDR3nt: TGTGCCAGCAGTTACAGTGGGGGCAAAACCTACGAGCAGTACTTC
CDR3aa: CASSYSGGKTYEQYF
d_gene: NA
abundance: NA
j_gene: TRBJ2-7
v_gene: TRBV6-5

CDR3nt: TGTGCCAGCAGCGTAGGACTGGTAGCGGGAGGGCCCCAAGAGACCCAGTACTTC
CDR3aa: CASSVGLVAGGPQETQYF
d_gene: TRBD2
abundance: NA
j_gene: TRBJ2-5
v_gene: TRBV9

CDR3nt: TGTTCCAGCAGCCCAGGACAGAGGATCTATGGCTACACCTTC
CDR3aa: CSSSPGQRIYGYTF
d_gene: NA
abundance: once
j_gene: TRBJ1-2
v_gene: TRBV7-9

CDR3nt: TGCGCCAGCAGGTTGGACGGGGGGAGGAACACCGGGGAGCTGTTTTTT
CDR3aa: CASRLDGGRNTGELFF
d_gene: TRBD2
abundance: NA
j_gene: TRBJ2-2
v_gene: TRBV5-1

CDR3nt: TGCGCCAGCAGCTTGGGCCAGGGCGAAGAAAAACTGTTTTTT
CDR3aa: CASSLGQGEEKLFF
d_gene: NA
abundance: few
j_gene: TRBJ1-4
v_gene: TRBV5-1

CDR3nt: TGTTCCAGCAGCATAGGTCGGACAGGGAATAATGAGCAGTTCTTC
CDR3aa: CSSSIGRTGNNEQFF
d_gene: TRBD1
abundance: NA
j_gene: TRBJ2-1
v_gene: TRBV7-9

CDR3nt: TGTGCCAGCAGTTACTGGCGGGGGCGCGACAATCAGCCCCAGCATTTT
CDR3aa: CASSYWRGRDNQPQHF
d_gene: NA
abundance: NA
j_gene: TRBJ1-5
v_gene: TRBV6-6